This T cell receptor (beta chain) was recovered during a study of cytomegalovirus exposure and HLA in healthy donors. Primers: 60 Vbeta forward and 13 Jbeta reverse. Authors' processing steps: The authors later counted 65 million to 80 million unique TCR beta chains, some 11 million of them shared. Method: immunoSEQ multiplex PCR; TCRdb's copy keeps in-frame clones and lacks some. The DNA was the basis for D and trimming; V, J and clone size are from that table. Altogether some 220,000 clones are present, approximately 84% being singletons, with the ten largest covering 0.55% to 0.7%. The study sampled nominally healthy donors, though unrecorded immune exposures were likely. This CDR3 has 13 residues. Looked up from germline, CDR1 is SGHRS and CDR2 is YFSETQ. The germline V and J ends were trimmed by 4 bases and 2 bases, with 9 bases remaining between them.

The material sequenced was PBMCs. This clonotype was sampled from a woman aged 40 to 50 in good health and CMV-seronegative. J is TRBJ2-5 and V is TRBV5-1; D perhaps matches TRBD1 (5 bases). CDR3 DNA sequence: TGCGCCAGCAGCAAAGGGGTACAAGAGACCCAGTACTTC. Its protein product is CASSKGVQETQYF.